This T cell receptor beta chain was retrieved from a study of shared clonotypes between healthy human individuals. Some clones are missing from TCRdb's copy, which holds only in-frame ones; the method was immunoSEQ multiplex PCR. The table records about 2 million clones, around 96% of them present only once. CD8 cells regarded as naive lacked CD45RO, were positively chosen for CCR7, and omitted terminally differentiated effector memory CD45RA+ cells. The CDR3 runs to 12 residues. The junction had 5 bases not matched to a gene; V was cut back by 5 bases and J by 5 bases. The germline V gene has CDR1 GTSNPN and CDR2 SVGIG (reference sequence).

The chain carries TRBV30 and TRBJ1-2, with TRBD1 identical over 7 bases. Material for sequencing was naive CD8+ T cells sorted from blood. The clonotype comes from a man aged 18 to 29 in good health. The CDR3 DNA reads as TGTGCCTGGGGGACAGCGGAGTATGGCTACACCTTC. Translated, it gives CAWGTAEYGYTF.